The source of this TCR beta chain is a study of response to subunit inactivated influenza vaccine (dated by TCRdb to the late 2010s). For the study in its entirety: The study used deep quantitative T cell receptor repertoire profiling to track responses to a trivalent subunit inactivated influenza vaccine.

Libraries were prepared through RT-PCR. The data were produced on an Illumina HiSeq 2500. TCRdb reprocessed the public reads (quality trimming at Q25 with fastp, clone calling with MiXCR) and kept in-frame beta chains. CDR3 protein sequences are deduplicated, and each keeps its most common genes and DNA. The sample table records roughly 540,000 distinct CDR3 sequences; under 30% of these occur just once. About 3% of the sample is taken by the ten largest. This clonotype was seen a few times. Its antigen remains unidentified. Base qualities are not provided; no much larger clone lies one nucleotide away. Beyond this particular receptor, the publication reports: The authors suggested that each seasonal influenza vaccination may recruit only a limited number of new T cells.

V is pared back by 0 bases and J by 9 bases, with 13 bases lying between the germline termini. As encoded in the germline V gene, CDR1 is SGHRS while CDR2 is YFSETQ. Inclusive of the bounding cysteine and phenylalanine, the CDR3 is 14 residues long. Only the CDR3 DNA stays, 42 bases, in frame from base 1. These same data were also listed under a study on T cells expressing NK-cell markers. As that second study puts it: The TCR beta cDNA libraries were made using 5'RACE template switching, a step that added both a universal primer site and unique molecular identifiers. Several donors provided sorted CD3+CD56+NKG2C+, CD3+CD56+NKG2C- and CD3+CD56-NKG2C+ T-cell subsets, whose TCR beta-chain repertoires were profiled. Seven of the eight sequenced donors were HCMV-seropositive and one was HCMV-seronegative. In several experiments an anti-gammadeltaTCR antibody was added to restrict sorting to alphabetaTCR-expressing T cells. In roughly 6 donors, the dominant CD3+CD56+NKG2C+ clonotypes were found to rank among the top 10 CD8+ clonotypes and to make up 1.0-7.0% of CD8+ T cells. Those dominant clonotypes were again the most abundant among CD3+CD56-NKG2C+ cells in a few donors, at 28.3-60.1%. It remained unclear whether the expanded NKG2C-expressing T cell clones were specific for HCMV antigens. The eight sequenced donors were randomly selected healthy volunteers, three men and five women. To determine HCMV serostatus, a commercial ELISA kit was used to detect HCMV-specific IgG in serum. Ficoll density gradient centrifugation was used to isolate peripheral blood mononuclear cells from blood. CD4+ and CD8+ T cells were isolated from PBMC by magnetic immunoseparation with Miltenyi isolation kits. cDNA synthesis was primed from the TCR beta constant segment, followed by two successive PCR amplification steps. Libraries were sequenced as 2 x 150 bp reads on Illumina HiSeq 2000/2500, MiSeq or NextSeq. MIGEC was used to demultiplex reads and group reads by UMI, and MiTCR was used to assemble and quantify clonotypes. To remove erroneous sequences, TCR cDNA sequences were retained only when supported by two or more reads. The tcR package was used for downstream repertoire analysis, with clonotypes matched between fractions based on CDR3 nucleotide sequence plus V segment. VDJmatch was used to annotate antigen specificity against VDJdb, with one amino acid substitution in CDR3 allowed.

This receptor chain uses TRBV5-1 and TRBJ2-1; the D gene cannot be resolved reliably. The starting material was CD4+ T cells sorted from PBMCs, obtained about 13 days after vaccination. This sequence was found in a man aged 45-60 years who received an inactivated influenza vaccine. Donor details come from another sample of the same person, matched by shared clones. The sequenced DNA is TGCGCCAGCAGCTTGGGGTCCTCTATGGGTGAGCAGTTCTTC. The encoded protein is CASSLGSSMGEQFF.